This TCR beta chain was captured in a study of CD8+ T cells in alopecia areata. Reverse transcribed after extraction, RNA yielded cDNA as the sequencing template. The protocol was immunoSEQ multiplex PCR, while the TCRdb copy is restricted to in-frame clones and leaves out a portion. Of around 180,000 clones in the sample, 50% to 70% are singletons; the top ten hold about 1.3%. V gave up 3 bases and J gave up 8 bases, with 5 bases separating them. The germline gives CDR1 SNHLY, CDR2 FYNNEI. The CDR3 covers 11 residues. Treatment described: oral pan-JAK inhibitor, 5-10 mg twice daily. This clone has more than one count but fewer than ten.

The rearrangement joins TRBV2 to TRBJ2-1; D is unclear. This receptor was identified in a human donor with alopecia areata. The sequencing used CD4+ T cells sorted from blood, collected around week 50, from a patient treated with tofacitinib. The CDR3 nucleotides are TGTGCCAGCAGTGATCCGTATGAGCAGTTCTTC. Amino acids: CASSDPYEQFF.